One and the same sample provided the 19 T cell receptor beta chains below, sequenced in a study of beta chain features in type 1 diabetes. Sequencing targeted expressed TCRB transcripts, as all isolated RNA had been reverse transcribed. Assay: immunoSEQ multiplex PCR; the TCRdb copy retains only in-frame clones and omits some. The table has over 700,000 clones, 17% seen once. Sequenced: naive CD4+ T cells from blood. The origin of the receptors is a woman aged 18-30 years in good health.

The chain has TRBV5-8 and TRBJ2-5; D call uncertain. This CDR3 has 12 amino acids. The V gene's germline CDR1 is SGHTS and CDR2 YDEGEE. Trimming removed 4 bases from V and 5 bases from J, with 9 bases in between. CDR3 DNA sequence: TGTGCCAGCAGCCAGTATGGGGAGACCCAGTACTTC. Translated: CASSQYGETQYF.

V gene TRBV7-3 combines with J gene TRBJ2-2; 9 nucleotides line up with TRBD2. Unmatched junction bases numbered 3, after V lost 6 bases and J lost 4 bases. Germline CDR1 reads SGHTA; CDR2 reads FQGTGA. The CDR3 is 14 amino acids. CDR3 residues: CASRSAGGTGELFF. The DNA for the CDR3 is TGTGCCAGCAGGTCAGCGGGAGGCACCGGGGAGCTGTTTTTT.

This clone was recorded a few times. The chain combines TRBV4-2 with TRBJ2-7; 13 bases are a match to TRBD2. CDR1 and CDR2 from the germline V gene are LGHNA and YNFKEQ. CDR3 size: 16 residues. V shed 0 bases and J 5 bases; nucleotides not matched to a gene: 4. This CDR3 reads CASSQETSGRSNEQYF. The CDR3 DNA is TGTGCCAGCAGCCAAGAGACTAGCGGGAGGAGTAACGAGCAGTACTTC.

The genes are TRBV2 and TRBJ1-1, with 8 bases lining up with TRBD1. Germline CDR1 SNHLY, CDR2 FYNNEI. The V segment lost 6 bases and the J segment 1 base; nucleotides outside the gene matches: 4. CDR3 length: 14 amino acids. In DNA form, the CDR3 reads TGTGCCAGCAGGGACAGGGTTGCGAACACTGAAGCTTTCTTT. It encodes CASRDRVANTEAFF.

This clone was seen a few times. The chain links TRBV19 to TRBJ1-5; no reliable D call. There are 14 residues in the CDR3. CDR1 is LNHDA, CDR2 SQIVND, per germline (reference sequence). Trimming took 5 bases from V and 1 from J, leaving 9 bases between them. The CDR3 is CASSSQTSNQPQHF. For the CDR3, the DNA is TGTGCCAGTAGTTCGCAGACCAGCAATCAGCCCCAGCATTTT.

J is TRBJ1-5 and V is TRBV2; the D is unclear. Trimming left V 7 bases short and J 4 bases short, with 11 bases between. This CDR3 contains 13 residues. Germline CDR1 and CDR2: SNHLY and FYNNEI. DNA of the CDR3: TGTGCCAGCAAAAAAGGATTTAATCAGCCCCAGCATTTT. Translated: CASKKGFNQPQHF. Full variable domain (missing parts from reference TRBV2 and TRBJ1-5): EPEVTQTPSHQVTQMGQEVILRCVPISNHLYFYWYRQILGQKVEFLVSFYNNEISEKSEIFDDQFSVERPDGSNFTLKIRSTKLEDSAMYFCASKKGFNQPQHFGDGTRLSIL.

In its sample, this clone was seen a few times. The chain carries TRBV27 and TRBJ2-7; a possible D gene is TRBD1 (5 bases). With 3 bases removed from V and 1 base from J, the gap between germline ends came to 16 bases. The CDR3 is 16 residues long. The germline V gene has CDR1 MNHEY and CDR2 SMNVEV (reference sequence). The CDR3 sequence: CASSLDVSRASYEQYF. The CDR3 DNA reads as TGTGCCAGCAGTTTGGACGTATCCAGGGCTTCCTACGAGCAGTACTTC.

CDR3 region: CASSRTSGRYF. The CDR3 coding sequence is TGTGCCAGCAGCAGGACTAGCGGGAGGTACTTC. The V gene is TRBV13, the J gene TRBJ2-7, with 13 nucleotides matching TRBD2. Germline CDR1 is PRHDT and CDR2 is FYEKMQ (reference sequence). The CDR3 is made up of 11 amino acids. With V trimmed by 5 bases and J by 12 bases, 1 base remained unmatched.

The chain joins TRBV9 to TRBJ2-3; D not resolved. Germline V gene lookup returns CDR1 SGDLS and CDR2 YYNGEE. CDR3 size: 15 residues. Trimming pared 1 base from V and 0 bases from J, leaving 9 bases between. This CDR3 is CASSVWRSSTDTQYF. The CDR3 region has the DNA TGTGCCAGCAGCGTATGGCGGTCCAGCACAGATACGCAGTATTTT.

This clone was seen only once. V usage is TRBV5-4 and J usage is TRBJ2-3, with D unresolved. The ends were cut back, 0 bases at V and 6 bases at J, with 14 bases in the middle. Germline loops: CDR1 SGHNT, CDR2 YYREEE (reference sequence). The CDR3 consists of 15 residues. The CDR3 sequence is CASSLDLKSSDTQYF. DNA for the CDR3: TGTGCCAGCAGCTTGGACCTTAAAAGTTCCGATACGCAGTATTTT.

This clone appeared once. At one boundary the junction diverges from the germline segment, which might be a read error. CDR3 amino acids: CATSFFYRQGHNEQFF. The CDR3 nucleotides read TGTGCCACCAGCTTCTTTTATCGACAGGGGCACAATGAGCAGTTCTTC. The chain has TRBV7-3 and TRBJ2-1; the match to TRBD1 covers 8 bases. The germline gives CDR1 SGHTA, CDR2 FQGTGA. The CDR3 length is 16 residues.

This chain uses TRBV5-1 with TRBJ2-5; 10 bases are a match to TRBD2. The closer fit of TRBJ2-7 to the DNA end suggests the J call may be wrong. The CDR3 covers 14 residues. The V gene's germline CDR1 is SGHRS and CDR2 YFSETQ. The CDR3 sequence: CASSSRTSGYEQYF. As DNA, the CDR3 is TGCGCCAGCAGCTCCCGGACTAGCGGCTACGAGCAGTACTTC.

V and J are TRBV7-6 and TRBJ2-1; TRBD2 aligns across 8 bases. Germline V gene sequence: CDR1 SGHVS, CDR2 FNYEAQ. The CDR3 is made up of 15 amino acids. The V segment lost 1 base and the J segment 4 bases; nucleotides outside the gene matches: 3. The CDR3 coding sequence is TGTGCCAGCAGCTTAGGGCTAGCGGGTTACAATGAGCAGTTCTTC. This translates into CASSLGLAGYNEQFF.

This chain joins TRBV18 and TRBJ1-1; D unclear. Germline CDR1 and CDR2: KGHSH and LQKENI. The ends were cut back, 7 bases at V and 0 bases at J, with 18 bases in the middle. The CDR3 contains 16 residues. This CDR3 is CASLPGNGRLNTEAFF. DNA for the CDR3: TGTGCCAGCTTGCCGGGTAACGGACGATTGAACACTGAAGCTTTCTTT.

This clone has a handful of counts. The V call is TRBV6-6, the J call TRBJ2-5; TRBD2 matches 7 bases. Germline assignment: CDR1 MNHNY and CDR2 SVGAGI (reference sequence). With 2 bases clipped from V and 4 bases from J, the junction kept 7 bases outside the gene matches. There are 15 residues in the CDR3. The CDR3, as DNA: TGTGCCAGCAGTTACCCGACTAGCCTCGGAGAGACCCAGTACTTC. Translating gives CASSYPTSLGETQYF.

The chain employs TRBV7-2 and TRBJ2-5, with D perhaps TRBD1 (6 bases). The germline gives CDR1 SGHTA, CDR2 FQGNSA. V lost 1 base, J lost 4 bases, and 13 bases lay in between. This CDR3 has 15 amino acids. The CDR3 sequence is CASSLGQAPAETQYF. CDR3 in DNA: TGTGCCAGCAGCTTAGGACAGGCACCGGCAGAGACCCAGTACTTC. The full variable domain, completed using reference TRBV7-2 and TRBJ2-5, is GAGVSQSPSNKVTEKGKDVELRCDPISGHTALYWYRQSLGQGLEFLIYFQGNSAPDKSGLPSDRFSAERTGGSVSTLTIQRTQQEDSAVYLCASSLGQAPAETQYFGPGTRLLVL.

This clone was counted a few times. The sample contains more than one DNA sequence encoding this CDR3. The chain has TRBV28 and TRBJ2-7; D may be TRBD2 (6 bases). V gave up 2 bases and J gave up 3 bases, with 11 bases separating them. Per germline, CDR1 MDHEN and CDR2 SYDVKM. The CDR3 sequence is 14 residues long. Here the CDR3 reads CASSLLAGSYEQYF. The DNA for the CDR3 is TGTGCCAGCAGTTTACTTGCGGGGAGCTACGAGCAGTACTTC.

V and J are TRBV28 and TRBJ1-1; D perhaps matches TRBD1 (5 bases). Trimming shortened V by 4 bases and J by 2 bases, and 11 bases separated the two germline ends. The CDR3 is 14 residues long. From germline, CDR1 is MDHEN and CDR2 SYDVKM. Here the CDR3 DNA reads TGTGCCAGCAGTTCCCCAGGGATAAACACTGAAGCTTTCTTT. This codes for CASSSPGINTEAFF.

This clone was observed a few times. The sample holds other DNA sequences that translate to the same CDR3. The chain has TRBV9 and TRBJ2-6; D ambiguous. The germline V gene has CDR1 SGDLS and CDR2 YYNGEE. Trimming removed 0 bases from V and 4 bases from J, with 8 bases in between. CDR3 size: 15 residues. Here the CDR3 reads CASSVVGSGANVLTF. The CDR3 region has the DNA TGTGCCAGCAGCGTAGTCGGGTCAGGGGCCAACGTCCTGACTTTC. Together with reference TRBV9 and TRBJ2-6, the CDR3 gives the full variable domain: DSGVTQTPKHLITATGQRVTLRCSPRSGDLSVYWYQQSLDQGLQFLIQYYNGEERAKGNILERFSAQQFPDLHSELNLSSLELGDSALYFCASSVVGSGANVLTFGAGSRLTVL.